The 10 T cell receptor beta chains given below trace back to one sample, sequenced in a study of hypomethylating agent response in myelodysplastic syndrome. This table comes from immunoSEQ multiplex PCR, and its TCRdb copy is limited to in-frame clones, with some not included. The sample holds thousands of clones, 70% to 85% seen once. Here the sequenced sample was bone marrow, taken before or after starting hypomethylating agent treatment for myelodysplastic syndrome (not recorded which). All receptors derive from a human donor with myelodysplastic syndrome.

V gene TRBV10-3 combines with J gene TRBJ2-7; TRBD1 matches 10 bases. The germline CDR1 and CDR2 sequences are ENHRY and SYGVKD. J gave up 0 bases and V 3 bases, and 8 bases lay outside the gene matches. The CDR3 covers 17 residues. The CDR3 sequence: CAISESGRDRGSYEQYF. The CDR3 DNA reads TGTGCCATCAGTGAAAGCGGTCGGGACAGGGGCTCCTACGAGCAGTACTTC.

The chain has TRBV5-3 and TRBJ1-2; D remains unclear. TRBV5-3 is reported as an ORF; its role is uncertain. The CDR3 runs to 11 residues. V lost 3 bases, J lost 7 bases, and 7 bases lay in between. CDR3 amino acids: CARSCRGGYTF. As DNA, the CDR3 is TGTGCCAGAAGCTGCCGAGGTGGCTACACCTTC.

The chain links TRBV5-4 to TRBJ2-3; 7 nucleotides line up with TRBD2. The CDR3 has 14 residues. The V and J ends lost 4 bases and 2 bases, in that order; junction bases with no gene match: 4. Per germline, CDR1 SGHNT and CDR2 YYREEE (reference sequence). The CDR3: CASSTSGATDTQYF. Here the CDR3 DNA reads TGTGCCAGCAGCACGAGCGGGGCCACAGATACGCAGTATTTT.

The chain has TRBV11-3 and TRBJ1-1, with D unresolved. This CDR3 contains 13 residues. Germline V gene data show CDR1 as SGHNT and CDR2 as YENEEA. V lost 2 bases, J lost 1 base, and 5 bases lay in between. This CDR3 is CASSLFTNTEAFF. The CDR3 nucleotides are TGTGCCAGCAGCTTATTTACGAACACTGAAGCTTTCTTT.

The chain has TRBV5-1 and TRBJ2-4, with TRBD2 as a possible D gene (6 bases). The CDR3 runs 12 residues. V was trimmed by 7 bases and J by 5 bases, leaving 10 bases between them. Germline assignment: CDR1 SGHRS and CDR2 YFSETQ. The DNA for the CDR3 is TGCGCCAGCCGCGGGACGCAAAACATTCAGTACTTC. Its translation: CASRGTQNIQYF.

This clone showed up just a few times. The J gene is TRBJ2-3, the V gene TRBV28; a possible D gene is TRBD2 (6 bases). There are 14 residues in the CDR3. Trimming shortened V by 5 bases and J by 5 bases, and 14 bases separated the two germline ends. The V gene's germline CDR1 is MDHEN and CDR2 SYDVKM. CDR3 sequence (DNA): TGTGCCAGCAGTCCCCTGACTAGTGGAGATACGCAGTATTTT. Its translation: CASSPLTSGDTQYF.

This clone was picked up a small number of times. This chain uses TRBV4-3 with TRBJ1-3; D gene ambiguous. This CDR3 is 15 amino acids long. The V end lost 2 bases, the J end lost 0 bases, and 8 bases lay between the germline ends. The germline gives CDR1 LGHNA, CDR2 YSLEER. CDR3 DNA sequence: TGCGCCAGCAGCCAAATACCAAGCTCTGGAAACACCATATATTTT. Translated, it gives CASSQIPSSGNTIYF.

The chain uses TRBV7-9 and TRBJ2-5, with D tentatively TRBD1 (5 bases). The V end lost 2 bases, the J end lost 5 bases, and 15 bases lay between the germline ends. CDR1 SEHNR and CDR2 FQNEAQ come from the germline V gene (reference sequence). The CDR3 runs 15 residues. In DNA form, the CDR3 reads TGTGCCAGCAGCTTACTGGCAGGGAATAGTGAGACCCAGTACTTC. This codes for CASSLLAGNSETQYF.

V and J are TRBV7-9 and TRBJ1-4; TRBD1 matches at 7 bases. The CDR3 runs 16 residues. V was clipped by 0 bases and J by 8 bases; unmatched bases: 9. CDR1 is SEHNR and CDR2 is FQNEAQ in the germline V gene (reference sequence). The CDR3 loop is CASSLAQTGPWEKLFF. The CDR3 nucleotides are TGTGCCAGCAGCTTAGCCCAGACAGGGCCTTGGGAAAAACTGTTTTTT.

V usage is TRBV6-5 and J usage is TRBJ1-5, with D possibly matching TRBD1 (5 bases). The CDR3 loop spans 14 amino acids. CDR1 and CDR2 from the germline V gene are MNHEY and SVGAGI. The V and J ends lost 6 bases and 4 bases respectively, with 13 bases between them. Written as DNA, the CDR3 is TGTGCCAGCAGGCAAAACAGGAGAAATCAGCCCCAGCATTTT. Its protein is CASRQNRRNQPQHF.